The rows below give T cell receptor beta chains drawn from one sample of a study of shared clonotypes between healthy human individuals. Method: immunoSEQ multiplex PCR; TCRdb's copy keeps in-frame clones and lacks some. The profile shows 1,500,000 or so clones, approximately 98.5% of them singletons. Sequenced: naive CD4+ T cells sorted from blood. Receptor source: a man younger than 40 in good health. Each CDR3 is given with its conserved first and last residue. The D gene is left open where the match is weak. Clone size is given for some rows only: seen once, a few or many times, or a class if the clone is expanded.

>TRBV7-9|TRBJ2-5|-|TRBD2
CASNPPGAGVRETQYF
TGTGCCAGCAACCCCCCAGGAGCGGGAGTAAGGGAGACCCAGTACTTC
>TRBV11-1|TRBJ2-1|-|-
CASSSNRVFEQFF
TGTGCCAGCAGCTCAAACAGGGTGTTTGAGCAGTTCTTC
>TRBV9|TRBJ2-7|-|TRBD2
CASSVSAGGYEQYF
TGTGCCAGCAGCGTCTCGGCGGGAGGGTACGAGCAGTACTTC
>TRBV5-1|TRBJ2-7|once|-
CASTRGGVHHSYEQYF
TGCGCCAGTACCCGAGGGGGGGTACATCACTCCTACGAGCAGTACTTC
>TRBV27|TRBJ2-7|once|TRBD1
CASAKQGATYEQYF
TGTGCCAGCGCTAAGCAGGGGGCAACCTACGAGCAGTACTTC
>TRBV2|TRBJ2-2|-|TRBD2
CASSQGLAAGELFF
TGTGCCAGCAGTCAAGGACTAGCGGCCGGGGAGCTGTTTTTT
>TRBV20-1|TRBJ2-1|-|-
CSARRINEQFF
TGCAGTGCTAGACGGATTAATGAGCAGTTCTTC
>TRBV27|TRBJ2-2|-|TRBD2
CASSTVAGVRELFF
TGTGCCAGCAGTACCGTAGCGGGAGTCCGGGAGCTGTTTTTT
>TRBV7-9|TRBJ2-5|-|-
CASRPGEGGPQETQYF
TGTGCCAGCAGACCAGGGGAAGGGGGGCCACAAGAGACCCAGTACTTC
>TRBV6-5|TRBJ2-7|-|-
CASSYQGGEQYF
TGTGCCAGCAGTTACCAGGGGGGCGAGCAGTACTTC
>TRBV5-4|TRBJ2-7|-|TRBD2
CASSLGLAGVGYEQYF
TGTGCCAGCAGCTTAGGACTAGCGGGGGTGGGGTACGAGCAGTACTTC
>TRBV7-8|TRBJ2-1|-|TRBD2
CASSLTSGSPTYGEQFF
TGTGCCAGCAGCTTAACTAGCGGGAGTCCCACCTATGGTGAGCAGTTCTTC
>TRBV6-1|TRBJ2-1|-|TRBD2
CASSVSGRAYNEQFF
TGTGCCAGCAGTGTTAGCGGGAGGGCATACAATGAGCAGTTCTTC
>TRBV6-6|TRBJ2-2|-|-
CASSLTGTGELFF
TGTGCCAGCAGTTTGACAGGCACCGGGGAGCTGTTTTTT
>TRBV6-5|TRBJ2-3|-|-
CASSYRTGVDTQYF
TGTGCCAGCAGTTACCGAACGGGGGTAGATACGCAGTATTTT
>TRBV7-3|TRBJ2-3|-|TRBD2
CASSLTLAGGTDTQYF
TGTGCCAGCAGCTTAACACTAGCGGGAGGCACAGATACGCAGTATTTT
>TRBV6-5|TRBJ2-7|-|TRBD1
CASSFRTGGSYEQYF
TGTGCCAGCAGTTTCCGGACAGGGGGCTCCTACGAGCAGTACTTC
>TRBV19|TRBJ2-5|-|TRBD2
CASSFLLAAYQETQYF
TGTGCCAGTAGTTTCCTACTAGCGGCCTACCAAGAGACCCAGTACTTC
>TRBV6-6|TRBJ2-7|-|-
CASSAYRSHEQYF
TGTGCCAGCAGCGCCTATAGGTCCCACGAGCAGTACTTC
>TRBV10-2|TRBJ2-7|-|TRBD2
CASPPTSGRYEQYF
TGCGCCAGTCCCCCTACTAGCGGGAGGTACGAGCAGTACTTC
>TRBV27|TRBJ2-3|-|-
CASSRQDSARRYF
TGTGCCAGCAGTCGACAGGATTCAGCCCGTCGATATTTT
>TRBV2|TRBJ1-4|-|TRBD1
CASSVIQGGEKLFF
TGTGCCAGCAGTGTAATTCAGGGGGGAGAAAAACTGTTTTTT
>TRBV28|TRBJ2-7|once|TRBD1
CASSSGQGAEQYF
TGTGCCAGCAGTTCCGGACAGGGGGCCGAGCAGTACTTC
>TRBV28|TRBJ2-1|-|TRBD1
CASRSGTGFMHEQFF
TGTGCCAGCAGGTCGGGGACAGGCTTTATGCATGAGCAGTTCTTC
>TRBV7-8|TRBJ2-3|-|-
CASSSRRQDTQYF
TGTGCCAGCAGCTCCCGCAGACAGGATACGCAGTATTTT
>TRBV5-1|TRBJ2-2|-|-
CASSPLAQPAGELFF
TGCGCCAGCAGCCCACTAGCCCAACCGGCCGGGGAGCTGTTTTTT
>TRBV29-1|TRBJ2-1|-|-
CSVVRNRYNEQFF
TGCAGCGTTGTGAGGAACAGATACAATGAGCAGTTCTTC